These 12 T cell receptor beta chains were sequenced from one sample in a study of blood T cell repertoires in COVID-19. The table came from immunoSEQ multiplex PCR; TCRdb's copy has only in-frame clones and leaves some out. Among over 250,000 clones, roughly 88% were seen once, and the ten largest hold roughly 0.8%. Input material: peripheral blood. The receptors here all came from a woman aged 25 to 39 with acute or convalescent COVID-19.

V and J are TRBV2 and TRBJ2-5, with 8 bases matching TRBD1. V shed 4 bases, J shed 6 bases, and the junction held 7 bases outside the gene matches. The CDR3 consists of 14 residues. Germline V gene data show CDR1 as SNHLY and CDR2 as FYNNEI. The DNA of the CDR3 is TGTGCCAGCAGTGGAGACAGGGGTAGCAAGACCCAGTACTTC. Residues: CASSGDRGSKTQYF. Based on the CDR3 plus reference TRBV2 and TRBJ2-5, the full variable domain is EPEVTQTPSHQVTQMGQEVILRCVPISNHLYFYWYRQILGQKVEFLVSFYNNEISEKSEIFDDQFSVERPDGSNFTLKIRSTKLEDSAMYFCASSGDRGSKTQYFGPGTRLLVL.

CDR3 coding DNA: TGTGCCAGCAGCATTCGGGTCCTAGACAGCTCCTATAATTCACCCCTCCACTTT. Residues: CASSIRVLDSSYNSPLHF. The rearrangement joins TRBV7-2 to TRBJ1-6, with D possibly TRBD1 on 5 matching bases. The CDR3 spans 18 residues. Per germline, CDR1 SGHTA and CDR2 FQGNSA. Trimming took 5 bases from V and 0 from J, leaving 17 bases between them.

J is TRBJ2-3 and V is TRBV7-2, with D maybe TRBD2 (5 bases). CDR1 SGHTA and CDR2 FQGNSA come from the germline V gene. Deletions cut 4 bases from V and 3 bases from J, with 14 bases between. This CDR3 has 15 residues. The CDR3 here is CASSSLKTNTDTQYF. The DNA for the CDR3 is TGTGCCAGCAGCTCCTTAAAGACTAATACAGATACGCAGTATTTT.

The V gene is TRBV9, the J gene TRBJ1-2; D remains unclear. V lost 7 bases and J 7 bases, leaving 20 bases between the germline ends. This CDR3 has 14 residues. Germline CDR1 reads SGDLS; CDR2 reads YYNGEE. CDR3 region: CASQDGNSLGGYTF. The CDR3 coding sequence is TGTGCCAGCCAAGACGGGAATTCGTTGGGTGGCTACACCTTC. Full variable domain (missing parts from reference TRBV9 and TRBJ1-2): DSGVTQTPKHLITATGQRVTLRCSPRSGDLSVYWYQQSLDQGLQFLIQYYNGEERAKGNILERFSAQQFPDLHSELNLSSLELGDSALYFCASQDGNSLGGYTFGSGTRLTVV.

The chain combines TRBV2 with TRBJ1-1; 9 positions agree with TRBD1. Germline CDR1 and CDR2: SNHLY and FYNNEI. The junction had 10 bases not matched to a gene; V was cut back by 6 bases and J by 5 bases. The CDR3 spans 15 residues. The CDR3 coding sequence is TGTGCCAGCAGCGCCGGGACAGGGTCCTTAACTGAAGCTTTCTTT. Protein product: CASSAGTGSLTEAFF.

V gene TRBV30 combines with J gene TRBJ1-1, with 7 nucleotides matching TRBD1. The CDR3 is made up of 13 amino acids. Germline values: CDR1 GTSNPN, CDR2 SVGIG (reference sequence). J was trimmed by 3 bases and V by 3 bases; bases with no gene match: 4. The CDR3 DNA follows: TGTGCCTGGAGCGACAGGGCAGACACTGAAGCTTTCTTT. Its translation is CAWSDRADTEAFF.

The chain uses TRBV2 and TRBJ2-1, with 8 bases matching TRBD2. Germline CDR1 and CDR2: SNHLY and FYNNEI. J lost 7 bases, V lost 6 bases, and 8 bases had no gene match. This CDR3 contains 14 residues. CDR3 sequence (DNA): TGTGCCAGCAGGAGCGGGAGTTTGGGTAATGAGCAGTTCTTC. It specifies CASRSGSLGNEQFF.

This clone was seen a few times. This chain joins TRBV2 and TRBJ2-5; D gene uncertain. The V end was cut by 4 bases, the J end by 3 bases, with 9 bases between. CDR1 and CDR2 from the germline V gene are SNHLY and FYNNEI. CDR3 length equals 13 residues. CDR3 loop: CASSVELEETQYF. The CDR3 DNA reads as TGTGCCAGCAGTGTCGAGCTCGAAGAGACCCAGTACTTC. The full variable domain, with the rest looked up from reference TRBV2 and TRBJ2-5, is EPEVTQTPSHQVTQMGQEVILRCVPISNHLYFYWYRQILGQKVEFLVSFYNNEISEKSEIFDDQFSVERPDGSNFTLKIRSTKLEDSAMYFCASSVELEETQYFGPGTRLLVL.

This clone has only one observation. In DNA form, the CDR3 reads TGTGCCAGCAGTTACACAGGGCAGGGAGATACGCAGTATTTT. This sequence encodes CASSYTGQGDTQYF. V usage is TRBV6-6 and J usage is TRBJ2-3, with a tentative D call TRBD1 (6 bases). Germline CDR1 MNHNY, CDR2 SVGAGI (reference sequence). The length of the CDR3 is 14 residues. V dropped 2 bases and J dropped 5 bases, with 11 bases sitting between them.

The genes are TRBV18 and TRBJ1-2; D is unresolved. Germline V gene sequence: CDR1 KGHSH, CDR2 LQKENI. Trimming took 5 bases from V and 7 from J, leaving 8 bases between them. This CDR3 is built from 11 residues. CDR3 protein: CASSSGSGYTF. The CDR3 coding sequence is TGTGCCAGCTCATCGGGATCTGGCTACACCTTC.

This clone turned up a few times. V gene TRBV5-1 combines with J gene TRBJ1-1, with 10 nucleotides matching TRBD1. CDR1 is SGHRS and CDR2 is YFSETQ in the germline V gene. The CDR3 is 15 amino acids. With 4 bases clipped from V and 6 bases from J, the junction kept 9 bases outside the gene matches. CDR3 protein: CASSAEDRGSAEAFF. CDR3 DNA sequence: TGCGCCAGCAGCGCGGAGGACAGGGGGTCGGCTGAAGCTTTCTTT.

The gene calls are TRBV19 and TRBJ1-6; no definite D call. With 0 bases removed from V and 8 bases from J, the gap between germline ends came to 17 bases. The CDR3 is 17 residues long. Germline V lookup: CDR1 LNHDA, CDR2 SQIVND (reference sequence). CDR3 loop: CASSIDAGGLSHSPLHF. In nucleotides, the CDR3 is TGTGCCAGTAGTATAGATGCGGGTGGTCTTTCTCATTCACCCCTCCACTTT.